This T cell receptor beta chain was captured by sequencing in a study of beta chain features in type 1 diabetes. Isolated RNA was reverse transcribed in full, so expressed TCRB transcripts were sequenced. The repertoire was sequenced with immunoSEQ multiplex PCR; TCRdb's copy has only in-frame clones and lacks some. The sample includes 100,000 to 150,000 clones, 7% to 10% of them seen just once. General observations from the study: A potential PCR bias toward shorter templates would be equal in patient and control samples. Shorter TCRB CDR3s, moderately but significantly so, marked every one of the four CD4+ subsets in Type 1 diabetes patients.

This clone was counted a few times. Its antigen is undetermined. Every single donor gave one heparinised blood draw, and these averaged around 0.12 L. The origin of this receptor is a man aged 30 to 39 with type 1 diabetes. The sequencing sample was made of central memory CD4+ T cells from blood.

The chain's CDR3 is CASSEELTLAKNIQYF. Here the CDR3 DNA reads TGTGCCAGCAGTGAAGAGCTCACTTTAGCCAAAAACATTCAGTACTTC. V gene TRBV2 combines with J gene TRBJ2-4; D gene unclear. CDR3 length: 16 residues. Germline assignment: CDR1 SNHLY and CDR2 FYNNEI. Deletions cut 1 base from V and 0 bases from J, with 10 bases between.